This TCR beta chain is from a study of CD8 T cells in ankylosing spondylitis. Study observations and caveats: Matched ankylosing spondylitis synovial fluid reportedly showed significant enrichment of disease-linked clones. Certain motif variants had earlier appeared in reactive arthritis synovial fluid and blood. Characteristic, it appeared, of ankylosing spondylitis blood was a TCR beta motif of about eight highly homologous variants.

Many counts were recorded for this clonotype. Its target is not known. J was trimmed by 7 bases and V by 0 bases; bases with no gene match: 7. Germline values: CDR1 LGHNA, CDR2 YNFKEQ. The CDR3 covers 16 residues. 5'-RACE, quantitative and with molecular barcodes, yielded the TCR beta libraries. Each CDR3 protein gets one entry after TCRdb re-called the 5' RACE reads with MiXCR. The data contain some 180,000 distinct CDR3 sequences, around a sixth of them singletons. The source material was blood, either unsorted or a sorted T cell fraction (not recorded which). This receptor was obtained from a male donor aged 10 to 30 with ankylosing spondylitis or in good health (not recorded which). This chain joins TRBV4-2 and TRBJ2-1; 9 bases are shared with TRBD2. The CDR3 DNA reads as TGTGCCAGCAGCCAAGATAGGGCGGGAGGGCCTAATGAGCAGTTCTTC. Protein product: CASSQDRAGGPNEQFF.